These 21 T cell receptor beta chains came from one sample sequenced in a study of cytomegalovirus exposure and HLA in healthy donors. In the PCR, 60 Vbeta and 13 Jbeta primers were used. TCRdb's copy holds only in-frame clones and misses some; the assay was immunoSEQ multiplex PCR. The sample includes tens of thousands of clones, 65% to 80% seen only once; the top ten take around 10%. The sequencing input was PBMCs. These receptor sequences come from a male donor in good health and CMV-seropositive.

The rearrangement links TRBV4-2 to TRBJ1-2, with D uncertain. Trimming left V 1 base short and J 1 base short, with 10 bases between. CDR3 length: 15 amino acids. Germline V lookup: CDR1 LGHNA, CDR2 YNFKEQ. CDR3 region: CASSQVVGGNYGYTF. CDR3 DNA sequence: TGTGCCAGCAGCCAAGTAGTTGGCGGTAACTATGGCTACACCTTC.

The chain joins TRBV6-5 to TRBJ2-7; no clear D. Germline CDR1 reads MNHEY; CDR2 reads SVGAGI. V lost 2 bases to trimming and J lost 2 bases, with 7 bases between them. The CDR3 covers 13 residues. In nucleotides, the CDR3 is TGTGCCAGCAGTTACGGAGAAACCTACGAGCAGTACTTC. Protein sequence: CASSYGETYEQYF.

The chain uses TRBV5-5 and TRBJ1-5; a possible D gene is TRBD1 (5 bases). Germline CDR1 and CDR2: SGHKS and YYEKEE (reference sequence). The CDR3 loop spans 17 amino acids. The V end was cut by 0 bases, the J end by 1 base, with 14 bases between. CDR3 sequence reads: CASSLGAGLISNQPQHF. DNA for the CDR3: TGTGCCAGCAGCTTGGGTGCAGGGTTGATAAGCAATCAGCCCCAGCATTTT.

The CDR3 nucleotides are TGTGCCTGGAGTGTACCCAGGGGGCGCTCAGATGAGCAGTTCTTC. Its translation: CAWSVPRGRSDEQFF. The chain recombines TRBV30 with TRBJ2-1; 8 nucleotides match TRBD1. Trimming at V came to 0 bases and at J to 8 bases, leaving 9 bases not matched to a gene. This CDR3 is 15 amino acids long. Germline assignment: CDR1 GTSNPN and CDR2 SVGIG (reference sequence).

The rearrangement uses TRBV11-2 and TRBJ2-7; TRBD2 agrees at 9 bases. This CDR3 has 15 amino acids. V lost 4 bases and J lost 5; bases outside the gene matches: 9. Germline V gives CDR1 SGHAT, CDR2 FQNNGV. The CDR3: CASSSRLAASNEQYF. DNA of the CDR3: TGTGCCAGCAGCTCCCGACTAGCGGCTAGTAACGAGCAGTACTTC.

This chain uses TRBV7-2 with TRBJ2-7, with TRBD1 matching over 8 bases. CDR3 size: 13 residues. Germline CDR1 and CDR2: SGHTA and FQGNSA. After removal of 1 base from V and 12 bases from J, the junction contained 8 bases not matched to a gene. The CDR3 DNA sequence: TGTGCCAGCAGCTTAGGACGGTTCGGGACAGGGTACTTC. Its translation is CASSLGRFGTGYF.

The chain employs TRBV6-1 and TRBJ2-7, with D unresolved. With 0 bases removed from V and 5 bases from J, the gap between germline ends came to 5 bases. CDR1 MNHNS and CDR2 SASEGT come from the germline V gene. The CDR3 spans 12 residues. In DNA, the CDR3 is TGTGCCAGCAGTGAAGCGCGCAACGAGCAGTACTTC. As protein: CASSEARNEQYF.

The chain is built from TRBV7-3 and TRBJ1-4; TRBD1 agrees at 9 bases. Germline V CDR1 and CDR2: SGHTA, FQGTGA. This CDR3 has 13 amino acids. Trimming removed 5 bases from V and 8 bases from J; junction bases left unmatched: 3. CDR3 amino acids: CASSATGGEKLFF. The CDR3 DNA reads as TGTGCCAGCAGCGCTACAGGGGGCGAAAAACTGTTTTTT.

The chain joins TRBV18 to TRBJ1-1; a possible D gene is TRBD1 (6 bases). V lost 2 bases and J 1 base, leaving 11 bases between the germline ends. CDR1 is KGHSH, CDR2 LQKENI, per germline. This CDR3 spans 15 amino acids. CDR3 protein: CASSPWTDKNTEAFF. The CDR3 DNA is TGTGCCAGCTCACCATGGACAGATAAGAACACTGAAGCTTTCTTT.

V and J are TRBV18 and TRBJ2-1, with no clear D. V shed 3 bases and J shed 2 bases, with 14 bases lying between them. The V gene's germline CDR1 is KGHSH and CDR2 LQKENI. The CDR3 runs 16 residues. CDR3 amino acids: CASSPERSSPYNEQFF. CDR3 sequence (DNA): TGTGCCAGCTCACCCGAACGGTCATCACCCTACAATGAGCAGTTCTTC.

V usage is TRBV2 and J usage is TRBJ1-2; D call uncertain. Germline CDR1 and CDR2: SNHLY and FYNNEI. Trimming shortened V by 7 bases and J by 0 bases, and 9 bases separated the two germline ends. The CDR3 loop spans 13 amino acids. The CDR3 nucleotides read TGTGCCAGCACAAGAACGGCTAACTATGGCTACACCTTC. Its protein product is CASTRTANYGYTF.

The chain employs TRBV11-2 and TRBJ2-1, with 16 positions matching TRBD2. CDR1 and CDR2 (germline): SGHAT, FQNNGV. With 7 bases clipped from V and 9 bases from J, the junction kept 18 bases outside the gene matches. This CDR3 region has 19 residues. CDR3 DNA sequence: TGTGCCAGCATCCCCTGGGCCGGGACTAGCGGGGGGGCCCGTGGTGAGCAGTTCTTC. Its protein is CASIPWAGTSGGARGEQFF.

The chain uses TRBV11-3 and TRBJ2-3, with D maybe TRBD2 (5 bases). The CDR3 runs 16 residues. Germline V gene data show CDR1 as SGHNT and CDR2 as YENEEA. V lost 5 bases to trimming and J lost 0 bases, with 15 bases between them. Here the CDR3 DNA reads TGTGCCAGCAGCCCTGGCGGAGGAACCAGCACAGATACGCAGTATTTT. It is translated as CASSPGGGTSTDTQYF.

The CDR3 spells CASSLAAGVSGNTIYF. DNA for the CDR3: TGCGCCAGCAGCTTGGCTGCGGGAGTCTCTGGAAACACCATATATTTT. This chain joins TRBV5-1 and TRBJ1-3; D is unclear. Germline values: CDR1 SGHRS, CDR2 YFSETQ. This CDR3 contains 16 residues. V lost 0 bases and J lost 0, with 10 bases in between.

This clone appeared once. The V gene is TRBV7-8, the J gene TRBJ2-7; D not resolved. Trimming left V 1 base short and J 3 bases short, with 13 bases between. CDR1 and CDR2 from the germline V gene are SGHVS and FQNEAQ. The CDR3 is 15 residues long. CDR3 nucleotide sequence: TGTGCCAGCAGCTTAGGGTCCTCCCAGTACTACGAGCAGTACTTC. Amino acids: CASSLGSSQYYEQYF. The full variable domain, in which reference TRBV7-8 and TRBJ2-7 provide the parts outside the CDR3, is GAGVSQSPRYKVAKRGQDVALRCDPISGHVSLFWYQQALGQGPEFLTYFQNEAQLDKSGLPSDRFFAERPEGSVSTLKIQRTQQEDSAVYLCASSLGSSQYYEQYFGPGTRLTVT.

The CDR3 is CSVEAQAGKKGTYEQYF. CDR3 sequence (DNA): TGCAGCGTTGAAGCTCAGGCAGGGAAAAAGGGAACCTACGAGCAGTACTTC. The chain combines TRBV29-1 with TRBJ2-7; D is perhaps TRBD1 (5 bases). The CDR3 covers 17 residues. Trimming cost V 1 base and J 2 bases, with 21 bases left between them. Germline CDR1 and CDR2: SQVTM and ANQGSEA.

This chain connects TRBV6-5 to TRBJ2-7, with D perhaps matching TRBD2 (5 bases). The CDR3 is 15 residues long. The V and J ends lost 6 bases and 0 bases respectively, with 15 bases between them. Per germline, CDR1 MNHEY and CDR2 SVGAGI. The CDR3 region is CASRLTEGSSYEQYF. The CDR3 DNA is TGTGCCAGCAGATTGACTGAGGGTAGCTCCTACGAGCAGTACTTC.

The chain couples TRBV21-1 to TRBJ2-4; the table's D gene call, TRBD1, was not cross checked with the DNA. TRBV21-1 is given as a pseudogene. This CDR3 comprises 14 residues. This chain's CDR3 is CASTTSQDKNIQYF. The CDR3 DNA follows: TGTGCCAGCACCACCTCACAGGATAAAAACATTCAGTACTTC.

V and J are TRBV18 and TRBJ2-1, with 14 bases fitting TRBD2. The germline V gene encodes CDR1 KGHSH and CDR2 LQKENI. The CDR3 has 16 residues. V was pared by 3 bases and J by 5 bases, with 3 bases of the junction left unmatched. The CDR3, as DNA: TGTGCCAGCTCACCCGGGACTAGCGGGAGTAACAATGAGCAGTTCTTC. Residues: CASSPGTSGSNNEQFF. The entire variable domain, with the rest obtained from reference TRBV18 and TRBJ2-1, is as follows: NAGVMQNPRHLVRRRGQEARLRCSPMKGHSHVYWYRQLPEEGLKFMVYLQKENIIDESGMPKERFSAEFPKEGPSILRIQQVVRGDSAAYFCASSPGTSGSNNEQFFGPGTRLTVL.

The rearrangement joins TRBV18 to TRBJ2-3; 14 positions agree with TRBD2. Looked up from germline, CDR1 is KGHSH and CDR2 is LQKENI. V was clipped by 5 bases and J by 5 bases; unmatched bases: 6. The CDR3 runs to 16 residues. CDR3 amino acids: CASSSPGLAGGDTQYF. In DNA, the CDR3 is TGTGCCAGCTCATCGCCCGGACTAGCGGGAGGAGATACGCAGTATTTT. The full variable domain, with the rest looked up from reference TRBV18 and TRBJ2-3, is NAGVMQNPRHLVRRRGQEARLRCSPMKGHSHVYWYRQLPEEGLKFMVYLQKENIIDESGMPKERFSAEFPKEGPSILRIQQVVRGDSAAYFCASSSPGLAGGDTQYFGPGTRLTVL.

The gene calls are TRBV30 and TRBJ1-3; 9 bases are shared with TRBD1. The V gene's germline CDR1 is GTSNPN and CDR2 SVGIG (reference sequence). The CDR3 totals 14 residues. Trimming removed 8 bases from V and 0 bases from J; junction bases left unmatched: 5. CDR3 DNA sequence: TGTGCCCGAGAGGACAGGGGCTCTGGAAACACCATATATTTT. Translation gives CAREDRGSGNTIYF.